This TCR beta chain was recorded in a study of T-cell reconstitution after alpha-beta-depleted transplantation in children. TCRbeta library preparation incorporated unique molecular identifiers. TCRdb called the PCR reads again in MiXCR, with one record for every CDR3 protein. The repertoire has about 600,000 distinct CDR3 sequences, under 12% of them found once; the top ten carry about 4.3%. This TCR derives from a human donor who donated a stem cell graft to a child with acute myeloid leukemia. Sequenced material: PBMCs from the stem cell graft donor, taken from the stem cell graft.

The CDR3 DNA follows: TGTGCCAGCACCAACTCTCCGGGACTCTCCTCCTCATACGAGCAGTACTTC. Its translation is CASTNSPGLSSSYEQYF. The V call is TRBV6-1, the J call TRBJ2-7, with a tentative D call TRBD2 (6 bases). The CDR3 has 17 amino acids. Germline-derived CDR1 and CDR2 are MNHNS and SASEGT. Deletions cut 7 bases from V and 4 bases from J, with 26 bases between.